This T cell receptor (beta chain) was sequenced for a study of cytomegalovirus exposure and HLA in healthy donors. Points from the study as a whole: An Asian-associated ancestry cluster reportedly showed fewer N-insertions than the roughly 700-donor mean in a later analysis.

Primers for the PCR totalled 60 Vbeta and 13 Jbeta. Assay used: immunoSEQ multiplex PCR; TCRdb lists only in-frame clones, some missing. The sample comprises 95,000 to 150,000 clones, around three quarters of which are singletons, and 5.5% to 8% rests with the top ten. Every donor was a healthy person donating bone marrow. With regard to this clone: What it recognizes is unknown.

Per germline, CDR1 SNHLY and CDR2 FYNNEI. This CDR3 contains 13 residues. Trimming left V 7 bases short and J 3 bases short, with 7 bases between. The gene calls are TRBV2 and TRBJ2-6; D remains ambiguous. The receptor was isolated from a woman aged 40 to 50 in good health and CMV-seronegative. The sample consisted of PBMCs. The CDR3: CASTPFGANVLTF. CDR3 in DNA: TGTGCCAGCACCCCATTTGGGGCCAACGTCCTGACTTTC.